The sequence of this T cell receptor (beta chain) was determined in a study of blood T cells in healthy people across ages. Germline-derived CDR1 and CDR2 are MNHNY and SVGAGI (reference sequence). Trimming left V 4 bases short and J 5 bases short, with 3 bases between. This CDR3 contains 12 residues. This clonotype appeared a few times. Using a J-beta primer mix together with a sample-barcoded 5' primer, a second PCR was run for 7 to 11 cycles. TCRdb used MiXCR to reprocess the 5' RACE reads, holding one entry per CDR3 protein. The table has about 670,000 distinct CDR3 sequences, roughly two fifths seen once.

The TCR was taken from a man older than 75 in good health. Sample: blood. The V and J genes are TRBV6-6 and TRBJ1-6; the D is unclear. The CDR3 here is CASSSHNSPLHF. As DNA, the CDR3 is TGTGCCAGCAGTTCCCATAATTCACCCCTCCACTTT.